Detailed here is one TCR beta chain. The germline V and J ends were trimmed by 0 bases and 5 bases, with 12 bases remaining between them. In germline, CDR1 is SGDLS, CDR2 YYNGEE. The CDR3 loop spans 16 amino acids. Profiling relied on immunoSEQ multiplex PCR, and the TCRdb table lists in-frame clones only, not all of them. The sample has about 43,000 clones, about 95% seen once. This entry comes from a study of graft-versus-host responses after intestinal transplantation. On the study more broadly: The recipients all started with anti-thymocyte globulin induction and then took tacrolimus and steroids for two to four years.

Material: PBMCs, obtained more than 310 days after intestinal transplant. The chain links TRBV9 to TRBJ1-6, with D perhaps matching TRBD1 (5 bases). The sequence came from a human patient who received an intestinal transplant, so some T cells may come from the graft donor. In DNA, the CDR3 is TGTGCCAGCAGCGTAGGGCACCGAGGGGATAATTCACCCCTCCACTTT. It yields the protein CASSVGHRGDNSPLHF.